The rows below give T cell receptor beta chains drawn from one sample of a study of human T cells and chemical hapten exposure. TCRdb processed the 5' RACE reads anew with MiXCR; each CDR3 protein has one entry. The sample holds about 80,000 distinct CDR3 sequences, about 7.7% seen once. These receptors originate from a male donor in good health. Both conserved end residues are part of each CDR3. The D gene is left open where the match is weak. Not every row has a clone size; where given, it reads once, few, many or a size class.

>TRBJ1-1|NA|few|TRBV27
CASSFAGHTEAFF
TGTGCCAGCAGTTTTGCGGGGCACACTGAAGCTTTCTTT
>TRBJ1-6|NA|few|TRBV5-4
CASSLAPTASPLHF
TGTGCCAGCAGCTTAGCCCCGACAGCTTCACCCCTCCACTTT
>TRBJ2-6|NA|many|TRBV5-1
CASSLASGANVLTF
TGCGCCAGCAGCTTGGCCTCCGGGGCCAACGTCCTGACTTTC
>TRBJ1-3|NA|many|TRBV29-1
CSCGRTRGNTIYF
TGCAGCTGCGGGCGGACACGGGGAAACACCATATATTTT
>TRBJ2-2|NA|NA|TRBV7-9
CASRSPLNTGELFF
TGTGCCAGCCGCTCCCCACTGAACACCGGGGAGCTGTTTTTT
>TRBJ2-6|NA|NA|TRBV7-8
CASMDRDAVSGANVLTF
TGTGCCAGTATGGACCGGGACGCAGTCTCTGGGGCCAACGTCCTGACTTTC
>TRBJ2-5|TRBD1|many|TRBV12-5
CASGFPGQGETQYF
TGTGCTAGTGGTTTCCCCGGACAGGGGGAGACCCAGTACTTC
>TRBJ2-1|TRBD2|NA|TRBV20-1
CSARRPWTSGGDEKQFF
TGCAGTGCTAGACGTCCGTGGACTAGCGGGGGGGATGAAAAGCAGTTCTTC
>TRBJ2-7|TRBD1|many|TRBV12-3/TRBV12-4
CASSPLDRDTHEQYF
TGTGCCAGCAGCCCATTGGACAGGGATACCCACGAGCAGTACTTC
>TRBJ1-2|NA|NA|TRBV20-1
CSASKIMGASYGYTF
TGCAGTGCTAGTAAGATAATGGGGGCCAGCTATGGCTACACCTTC
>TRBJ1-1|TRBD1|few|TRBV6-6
CASSYTGGKMEAFF
TGTGCCAGCAGTTACACAGGGGGCAAGATGGAAGCTTTCTTT
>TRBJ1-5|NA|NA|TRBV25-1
CASRGDYNQPQHF
TGTGCCAGCAGGGGCGATTACAATCAGCCCCAGCATTTT
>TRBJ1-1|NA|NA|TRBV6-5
CASNLGEGTEAFF
TGTGCCAGCAATTTAGGGGAAGGCACTGAAGCTTTCTTT
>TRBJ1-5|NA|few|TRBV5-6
CASSSGGAVYQPQHF
TGTGCCAGCAGCTCCGGAGGGGCCGTCTACCAGCCCCAGCATTTT
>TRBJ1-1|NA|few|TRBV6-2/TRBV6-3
CASSQGSEAFF
TGTGCCAGCAGTCAGGGGTCCGAAGCTTTCTTT
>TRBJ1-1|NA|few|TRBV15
CATSSRQNTEAFF
TGTGCCACCAGCAGCCGACAGAACACTGAAGCTTTCTTT
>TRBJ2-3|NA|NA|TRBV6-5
CASSYSMDDASKTDTQYF
TGTGCCAGCAGTTACTCGATGGATGACGCGTCAAAGACAGATACGCAGTATTTT
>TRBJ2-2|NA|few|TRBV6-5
CASSSWGGELFF
TGTGCCAGCAGCTCTTGGGGCGGGGAGCTGTTTTTT
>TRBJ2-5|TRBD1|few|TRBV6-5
CASSLRWDSQETQYF
TGTGCCAGCAGTCTACGATGGGACAGCCAAGAGACCCAGTACTTC
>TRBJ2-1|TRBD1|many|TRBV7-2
CASSLGGQGLYNEQFF
TGTGCCAGCAGCTTAGGGGGACAGGGACTCTACAATGAGCAGTTCTTC
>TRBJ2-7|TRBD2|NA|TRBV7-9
CASSSGLVSYEQYF
TGTGCCAGCAGCTCGGGACTAGTGTCCTACGAGCAGTACTTC
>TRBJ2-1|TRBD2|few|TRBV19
CASSIKASGYLYNEQFF
TGTGCCAGTAGTATCAAGGCTAGCGGGTATCTATACAATGAGCAGTTCTTC
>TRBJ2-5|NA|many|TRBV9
CASSADLYQETQYF
TGTGCCAGCAGCGCAGACTTGTACCAAGAGACCCAGTACTTC
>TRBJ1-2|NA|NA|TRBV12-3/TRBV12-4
CASRSGTIDNYGYTF
TGTGCCAGCAGATCCGGGACAATTGACAACTATGGCTACACCTTC
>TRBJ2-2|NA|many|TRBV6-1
CASRAGELFF
TGTGCCAGCAGGGCCGGGGAGCTGTTTTTT
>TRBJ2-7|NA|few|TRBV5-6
CASSLGGSTYEQYF
TGTGCCAGCAGCTTGGGAGGATCTACCTACGAGCAGTACTTC
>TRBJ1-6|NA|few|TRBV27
CASSFGTESSYNSPLHF
TGTGCCAGCAGTTTCGGAACAGAAAGCTCCTATAATTCACCCCTCCACTTT
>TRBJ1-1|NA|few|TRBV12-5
CASALQAAEAFF
TGTGCTAGTGCCCTCCAAGCCGCTGAAGCTTTCTTT
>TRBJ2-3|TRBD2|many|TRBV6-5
CASSYRPGGAGTDTQYF
TGTGCCAGCAGTTACCGTCCCGGGGGGGCCGGAACAGATACGCAGTATTTT
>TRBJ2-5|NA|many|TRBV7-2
CASSGWTAETQYF
TGTGCCAGCAGCGGCTGGACAGCGGAGACCCAGTACTTC
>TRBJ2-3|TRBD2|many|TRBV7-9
CASSPPGLAKDTQYF
TGTGCCAGCAGCCCGCCGGGACTAGCAAAAGATACGCAGTATTTT
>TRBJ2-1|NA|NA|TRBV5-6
CASSLRLEGTNEQFF
TGTGCCAGCAGCTTGAGGCTAGAGGGAACCAATGAGCAGTTCTTC
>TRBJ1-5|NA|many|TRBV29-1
CSVSPGRKEPQHF
TGCAGCGTTTCTCCAGGGCGCAAGGAGCCCCAGCATTTT
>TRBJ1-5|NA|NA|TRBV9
CASSETASYQPQHF
TGTGCCAGCAGCGAGACAGCGTCTTATCAGCCCCAGCATTTT
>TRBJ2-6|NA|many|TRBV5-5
CASSFDSGPVRSGANVLTF
TGTGCCAGCAGCTTCGACTCAGGGCCAGTCAGATCTGGGGCCAACGTCCTGACTTTC
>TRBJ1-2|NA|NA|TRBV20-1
CSAPADWDYGYTF
TGCAGTGCTCCCGCGGACTGGGACTATGGCTACACCTTC
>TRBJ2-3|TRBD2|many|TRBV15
CATSRTSGGADTQYF
TGTGCCACCAGCAGGACTAGCGGGGGGGCAGATACGCAGTATTTT
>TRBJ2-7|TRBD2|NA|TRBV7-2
CASSRTSGSGEQYF
TGTGCCAGCAGTCGGACTAGCGGGAGTGGTGAGCAGTACTTC
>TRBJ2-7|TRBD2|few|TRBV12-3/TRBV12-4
CASSYSALAGYEQYF
TGTGCCAGCAGTTATTCTGCTCTAGCGGGGTACGAGCAGTACTTC
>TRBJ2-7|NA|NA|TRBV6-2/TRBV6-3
CASSRCLVEHGEQYF
TGTGCCAGCTCCCGGTGTCTGGTTGAGCACGGCGAGCAGTACTTC
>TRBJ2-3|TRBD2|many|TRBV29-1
CSVVWLAGGGDTQYF
TGCAGCGTTGTATGGCTAGCGGGGGGAGGAGATACGCAGTATTTT
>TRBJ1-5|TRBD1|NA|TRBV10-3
CAISGTGNNSNQPQHF
TGTGCCATCAGTGGGACAGGGAACAATAGCAATCAGCCCCAGCATTTT
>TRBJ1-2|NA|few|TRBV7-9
CASSLGGFNYGYTF
TGTGCCAGCAGCTTAGGGGGGTTCAACTATGGCTACACCTTC
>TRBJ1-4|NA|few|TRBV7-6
CASSLAAGAPTNEKLFF
TGTGCCAGCAGCTTAGCTGCGGGGGCCCCAACTAATGAAAAACTGTTTTTT
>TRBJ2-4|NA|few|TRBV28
CASKPNAKNIQYF
TGTGCCAGCAAACCGAATGCCAAAAACATTCAGTACTTC
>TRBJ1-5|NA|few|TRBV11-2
CASSTMEGRTVDYGNQPQHF
TGTGCCAGCAGCACGATGGAGGGTCGGACAGTGGATTATGGCAATCAGCCCCAGCATTTT
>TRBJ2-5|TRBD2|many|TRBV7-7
CASSRGLAGVQETQYF
TGTGCCAGCAGCCGGGGACTAGCGGGGGTACAAGAGACCCAGTACTTC
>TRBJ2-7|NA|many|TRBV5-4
CASSLLESYEQYF
TGTGCCAGCAGCCTACTAGAATCCTACGAGCAGTACTTC
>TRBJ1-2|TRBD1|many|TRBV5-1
CASSMETGGTGYTF
TGCGCCAGCAGCATGGAGACAGGGGGTACTGGCTACACCTTC
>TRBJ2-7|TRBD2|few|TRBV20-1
CSASRLAGAVQYF
TGCAGTGCTAGTCGACTAGCGGGAGCGGTGCAGTACTTC
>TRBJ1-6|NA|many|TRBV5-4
CASSVGTAYNSPLHF
TGTGCCAGCAGTGTTGGGACGGCCTATAATTCACCCCTCCACTTT
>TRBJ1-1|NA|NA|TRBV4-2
CASSQEGEGNTEAFF
TGTGCCAGCAGCCAAGAAGGAGAGGGGAACACTGAAGCTTTCTTT
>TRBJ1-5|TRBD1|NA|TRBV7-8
CASSPRTGEVQPQHF
TGTGCCAGCAGCCCACGGACAGGGGAAGTTCAGCCCCAGCATTTT
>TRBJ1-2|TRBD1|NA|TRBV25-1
CASSLDRGHGYTF
TGTGCCAGCAGTCTGGACAGGGGGCATGGCTACACCTTC
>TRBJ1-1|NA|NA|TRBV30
CAWSDHFRLAHSEAFF
TGTGCCTGGAGTGATCACTTTAGGTTGGCACACTCTGAAGCTTTCTTT